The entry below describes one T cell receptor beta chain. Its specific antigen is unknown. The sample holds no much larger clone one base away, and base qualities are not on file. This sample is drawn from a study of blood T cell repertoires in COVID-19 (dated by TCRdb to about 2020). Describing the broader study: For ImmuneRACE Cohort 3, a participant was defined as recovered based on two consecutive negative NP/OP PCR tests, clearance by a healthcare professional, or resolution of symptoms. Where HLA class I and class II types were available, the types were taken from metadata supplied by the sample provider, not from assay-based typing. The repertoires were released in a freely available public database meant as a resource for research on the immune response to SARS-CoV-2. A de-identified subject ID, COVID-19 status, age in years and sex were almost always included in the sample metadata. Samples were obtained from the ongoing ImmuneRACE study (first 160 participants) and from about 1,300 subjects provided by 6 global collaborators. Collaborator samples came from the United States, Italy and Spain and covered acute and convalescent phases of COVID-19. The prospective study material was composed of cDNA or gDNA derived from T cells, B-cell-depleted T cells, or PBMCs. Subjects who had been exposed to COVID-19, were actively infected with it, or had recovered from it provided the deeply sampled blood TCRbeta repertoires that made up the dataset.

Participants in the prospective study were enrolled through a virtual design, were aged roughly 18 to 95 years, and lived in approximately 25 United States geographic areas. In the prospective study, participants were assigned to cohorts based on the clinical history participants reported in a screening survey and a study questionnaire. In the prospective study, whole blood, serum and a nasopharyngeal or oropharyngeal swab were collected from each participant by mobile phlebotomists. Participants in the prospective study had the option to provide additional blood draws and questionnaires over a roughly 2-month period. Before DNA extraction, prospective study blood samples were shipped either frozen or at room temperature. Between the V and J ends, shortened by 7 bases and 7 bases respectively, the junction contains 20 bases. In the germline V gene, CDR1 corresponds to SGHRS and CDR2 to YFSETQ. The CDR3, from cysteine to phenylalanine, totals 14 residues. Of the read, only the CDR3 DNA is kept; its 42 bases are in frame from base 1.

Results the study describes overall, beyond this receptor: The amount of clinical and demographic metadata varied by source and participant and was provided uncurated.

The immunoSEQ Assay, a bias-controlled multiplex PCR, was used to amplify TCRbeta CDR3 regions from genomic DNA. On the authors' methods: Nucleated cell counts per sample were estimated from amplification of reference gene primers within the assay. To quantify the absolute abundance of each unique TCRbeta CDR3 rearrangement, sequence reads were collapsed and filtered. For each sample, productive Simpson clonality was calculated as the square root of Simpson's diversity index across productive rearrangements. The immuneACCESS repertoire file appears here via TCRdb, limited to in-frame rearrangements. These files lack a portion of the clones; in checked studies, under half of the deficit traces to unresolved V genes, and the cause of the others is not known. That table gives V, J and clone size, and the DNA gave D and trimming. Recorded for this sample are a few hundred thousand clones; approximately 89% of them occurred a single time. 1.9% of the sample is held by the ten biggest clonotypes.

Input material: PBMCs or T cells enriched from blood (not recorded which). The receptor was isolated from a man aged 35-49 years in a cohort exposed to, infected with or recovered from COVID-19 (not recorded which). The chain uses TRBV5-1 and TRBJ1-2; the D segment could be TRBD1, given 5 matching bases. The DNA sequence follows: TGCGCCAGCCTTTCCGGCCCTGGGGCCACTGGCTACACCTTC. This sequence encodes CASLSGPGATGYTF.